Included here is one T cell receptor (beta chain) sequence, with context. It has no known antigen specificity. No base-level quality is on record; no much larger clone is a single base apart. Sequences LGHNA (CDR1) and YSLEER (CDR2) are obtained from the germline V gene. Including the terminal cysteine and phenylalanine, the CDR3 comprises 16 residues. Only CDR3 DNA is held: 48 bases, read in frame from base 1. The junction shows trimming of 0 bases on V and 4 bases on J, and the gene matches do not reach 8 bases of it. Because repertoires were sampled repeatedly during chemoradiotherapy, clonal expansion in the tumor microenvironment could be followed. These data come from a study of chemoradiotherapy in HPV16-positive cancers (dated by TCRdb to between 2021 and 2022). For context, the study as a whole: Candidate HPV-specific T-cell clones and common TCR motifs were defined by functional T-cell assays performed on cells from a couple of HPV16-positive patients. TCR repertoires from some 90 patients with HPV-related cancers were then used to track the candidate HPV-specific TCRs and motifs. The study asked whether T-cell immunity to the HPV oncoproteins E6 and E7 changes during chemoradiotherapy and whether this immunity affects survival. General findings and caveats noted by the study authors: Among HPV16-positive patients, expansion of HPV-responsive T cells during chemoradiotherapy was associated with better recurrence-free survival. Expansion of candidate HPV-specific clones and E7-related TCR motifs was observed in the tumor microenvironment during treatment, whereas no such expansion was observed for non-HPV-specific T cells. The functional definition of HPV-specific T cells came from only a couple of HPV16-positive patients, and the survival association was reported for HPV16-positive patients.

The library came from the immunoSEQ multiplex PCR assay. The table was pulled from immuneACCESS by TCRdb, which kept in-frame rearrangements only. Such tables lose some clones; where checked, under half of the loss comes from unresolved V genes, and the rest has no known cause. For this sample the table gives 7,000 to 9,500 clones, of which roughly three quarters were detected only once. The ten largest clones capture 10% of the sample. The biological material was taken from a patient who underwent chemoradiotherapy. This clonotype was obtained from a human donor with HPV-associated anogenital cancer. The V gene is TRBV4-3 and the J gene is TRBJ2-7, with 8 junctional bases fitting TRBD1. The bases are TGCGCCAGCAGCCAAGATATGACAGGGGCTACGTACGAGCAGTACTTC. Translated, this is CASSQDMTGATYEQYF.